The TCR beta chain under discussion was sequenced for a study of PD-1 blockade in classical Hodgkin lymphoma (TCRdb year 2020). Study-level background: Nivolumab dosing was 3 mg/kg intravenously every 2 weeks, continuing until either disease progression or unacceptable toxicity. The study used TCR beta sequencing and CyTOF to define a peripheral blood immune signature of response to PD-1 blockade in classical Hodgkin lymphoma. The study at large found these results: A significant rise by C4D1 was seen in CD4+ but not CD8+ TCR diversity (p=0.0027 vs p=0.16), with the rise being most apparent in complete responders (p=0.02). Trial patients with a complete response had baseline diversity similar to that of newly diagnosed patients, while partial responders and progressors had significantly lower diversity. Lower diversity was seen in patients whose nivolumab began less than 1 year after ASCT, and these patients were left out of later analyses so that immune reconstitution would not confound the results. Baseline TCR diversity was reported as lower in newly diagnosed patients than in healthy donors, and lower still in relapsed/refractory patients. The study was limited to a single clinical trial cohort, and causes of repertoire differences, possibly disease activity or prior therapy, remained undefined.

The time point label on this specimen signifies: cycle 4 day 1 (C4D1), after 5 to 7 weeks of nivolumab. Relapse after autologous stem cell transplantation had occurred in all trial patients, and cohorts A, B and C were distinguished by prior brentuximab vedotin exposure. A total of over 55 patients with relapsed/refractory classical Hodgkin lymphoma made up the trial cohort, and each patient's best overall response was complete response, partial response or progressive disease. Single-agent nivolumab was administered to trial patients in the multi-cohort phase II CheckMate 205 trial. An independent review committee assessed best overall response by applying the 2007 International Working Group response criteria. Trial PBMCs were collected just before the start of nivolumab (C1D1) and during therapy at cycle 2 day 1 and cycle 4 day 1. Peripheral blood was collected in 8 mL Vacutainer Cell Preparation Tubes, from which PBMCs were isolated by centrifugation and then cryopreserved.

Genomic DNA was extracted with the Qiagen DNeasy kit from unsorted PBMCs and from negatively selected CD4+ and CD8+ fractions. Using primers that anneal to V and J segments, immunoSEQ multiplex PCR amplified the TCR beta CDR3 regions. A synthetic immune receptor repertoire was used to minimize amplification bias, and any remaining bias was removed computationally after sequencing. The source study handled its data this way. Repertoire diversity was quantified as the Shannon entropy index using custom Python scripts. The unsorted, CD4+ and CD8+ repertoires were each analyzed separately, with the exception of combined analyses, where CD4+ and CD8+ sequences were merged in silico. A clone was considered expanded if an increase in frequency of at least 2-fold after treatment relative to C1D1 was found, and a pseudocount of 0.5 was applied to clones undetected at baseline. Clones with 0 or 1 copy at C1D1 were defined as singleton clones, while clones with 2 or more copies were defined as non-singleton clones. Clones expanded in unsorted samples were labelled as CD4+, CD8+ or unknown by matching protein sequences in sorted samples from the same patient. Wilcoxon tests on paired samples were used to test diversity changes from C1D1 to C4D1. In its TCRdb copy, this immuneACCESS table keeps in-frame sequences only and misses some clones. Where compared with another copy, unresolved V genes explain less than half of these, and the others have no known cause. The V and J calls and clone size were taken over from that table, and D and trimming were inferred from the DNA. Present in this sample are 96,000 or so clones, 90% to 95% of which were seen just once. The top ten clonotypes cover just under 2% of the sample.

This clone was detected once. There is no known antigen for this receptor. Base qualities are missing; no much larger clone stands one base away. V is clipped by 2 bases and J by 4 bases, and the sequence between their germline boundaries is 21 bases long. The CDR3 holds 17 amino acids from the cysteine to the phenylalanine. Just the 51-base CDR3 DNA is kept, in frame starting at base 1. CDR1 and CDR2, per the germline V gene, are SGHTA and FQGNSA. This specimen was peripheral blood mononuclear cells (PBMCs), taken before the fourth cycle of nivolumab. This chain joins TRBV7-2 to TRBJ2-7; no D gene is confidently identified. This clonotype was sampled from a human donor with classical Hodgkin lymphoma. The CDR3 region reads CASSLFFAAPHYYEQYF. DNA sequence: TGTGCCAGCAGCTTATTTTTCGCGGCCCCGCACTATTACGAGCAGTACTTC.